The present TCR beta chain was sequenced within a study of T cells in women clearing cervical HPV infection. In the study overall: Case blood was drawn when the lesion was first found; control blood after infection became undetectable. Notes on the study in general: Cases and controls were distinguished at AUC around 0.87 by richness and V genes. TRBV6-7 relative abundance averaged approximately 0.1% in cases and under 0.2% in controls.

Concerning this clone itself: What it binds is not known. The read terminates 3 residues ahead of where the CDR3 ends, so the germline J gene completes it.

TCR beta CDR3 amplified by multiplex PCR from about 1,100 ng genomic DNA. Measured with immunoSEQ multiplex PCR; TCRdb has only the in-frame clones, and not every one. The sample totals about 34,000 clones. CDR3 length: 15 residues. Germline values: CDR1 LNHDA, CDR2 SQIVND (reference sequence). The chain combines TRBV19 with TRBJ1-4; a weak D match, TRBD1 (5 bases). Sequenced input: blood buffy coat. The source is a woman aged 18-70 years with a cervical HPV16 infection that either progressed to CIN3+ or cleared (not recorded which). CDR3 bases read: TGTGCCAGTAGTATCGACAGATTCTATAATTCACCA. It translates to CASSIDRFYNSP. The CDR3, in full, reads CASSIDRFYNSPLFF.